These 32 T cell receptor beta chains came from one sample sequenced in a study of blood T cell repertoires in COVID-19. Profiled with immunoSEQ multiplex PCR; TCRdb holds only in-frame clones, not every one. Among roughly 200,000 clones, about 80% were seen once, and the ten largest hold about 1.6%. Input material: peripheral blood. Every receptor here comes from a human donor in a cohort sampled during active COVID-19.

For the CDR3, the DNA is TGTGCCAGCAGTTGGGGGGAGGGTGAGCAGTACTTC. This encodes CASSWGEGEQYF. This chain links TRBV12-3 or TRBV12-4 with TRBJ2-7; 7 bases are a match to TRBD2. The CDR3 runs to 12 residues. The J segment lost 7 bases and the V segment lost 4 bases, leaving 4 bases of the junction unmatched.

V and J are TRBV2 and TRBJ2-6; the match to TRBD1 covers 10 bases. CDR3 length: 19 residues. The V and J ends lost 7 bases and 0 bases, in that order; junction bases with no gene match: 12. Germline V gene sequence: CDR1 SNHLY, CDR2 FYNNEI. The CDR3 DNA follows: TGTGCCAGCATCATTAATTCCGGGACAGGGGCCTCTGGGGCCAACGTCCTGACTTTC. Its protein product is CASIINSGTGASGANVLTF.

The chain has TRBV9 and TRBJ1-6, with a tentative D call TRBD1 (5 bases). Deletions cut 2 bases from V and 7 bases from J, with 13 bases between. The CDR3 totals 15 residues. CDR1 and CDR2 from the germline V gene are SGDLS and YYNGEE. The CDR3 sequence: CASSVGQGSNSPLHF. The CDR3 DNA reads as TGTGCCAGCAGCGTGGGGCAGGGAAGCAATTCACCCCTCCACTTT.

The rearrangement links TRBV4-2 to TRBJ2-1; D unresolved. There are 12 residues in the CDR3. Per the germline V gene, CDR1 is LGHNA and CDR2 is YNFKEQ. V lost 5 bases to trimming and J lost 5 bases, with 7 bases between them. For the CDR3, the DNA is TGTGCCAGCAGCGCAGAAAACAATGAGCAGTTCTTC. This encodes CASSAENNEQFF.

The CDR3 DNA reads as TGTGCCATCAGTGAACCAAGAGGACAGGGGGCAACTGAAGCTTTCTTT. It translates to CAISEPRGQGATEAFF. The V and J genes are TRBV10-3 and TRBJ1-1, with 11 bases that match TRBD1. V was pared by 3 bases and J by 5 bases, with 8 bases of the junction left unmatched. The CDR3 has 16 residues. CDR1 is ENHRY and CDR2 is SYGVKD in the germline V gene.

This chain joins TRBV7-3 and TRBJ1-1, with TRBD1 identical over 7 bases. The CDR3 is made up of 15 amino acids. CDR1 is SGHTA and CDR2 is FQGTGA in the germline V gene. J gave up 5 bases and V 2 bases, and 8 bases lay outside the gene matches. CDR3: CASSLGRQGRTEAFF. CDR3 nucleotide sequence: TGTGCCAGCAGCTTAGGTAGACAGGGAAGGACTGAAGCTTTCTTT.

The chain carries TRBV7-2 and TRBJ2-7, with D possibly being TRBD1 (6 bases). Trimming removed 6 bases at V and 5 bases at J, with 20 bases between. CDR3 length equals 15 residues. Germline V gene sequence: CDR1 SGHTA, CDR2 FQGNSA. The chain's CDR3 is CASSPQSGAIDEQYF. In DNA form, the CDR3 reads TGTGCCAGCAGTCCACAGTCAGGGGCGATCGACGAGCAGTACTTC. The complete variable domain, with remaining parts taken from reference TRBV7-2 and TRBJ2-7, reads GAGVSQSPSNKVTEKGKDVELRCDPISGHTALYWYRQSLGQGLEFLIYFQGNSAPDKSGLPSDRFSAERTGGSVSTLTIQRTQQEDSAVYLCASSPQSGAIDEQYFGPGTRLTVT.

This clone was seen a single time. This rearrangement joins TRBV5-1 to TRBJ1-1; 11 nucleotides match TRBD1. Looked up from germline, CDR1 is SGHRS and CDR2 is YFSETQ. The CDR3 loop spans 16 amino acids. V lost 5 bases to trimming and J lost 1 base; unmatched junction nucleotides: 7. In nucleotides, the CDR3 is TGCGCCAGCAGACGAGGACAGGGGGCAACGAACACTGAAGCTTTCTTT. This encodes CASRRGQGATNTEAFF.

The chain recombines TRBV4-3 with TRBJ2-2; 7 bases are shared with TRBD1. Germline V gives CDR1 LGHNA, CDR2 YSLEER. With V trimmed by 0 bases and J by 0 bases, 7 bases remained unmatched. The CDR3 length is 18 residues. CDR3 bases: TGCGCCAGCAGCCAAGATAACGGCCAGGGGGCGAACACCGGGGAGCTGTTTTTT. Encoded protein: CASSQDNGQGANTGELFF.

CDR3 protein: CASSSVQDRLYEQYF. DNA for the CDR3: TGTGCCAGCAGTTCGGTACAGGACCGACTCTACGAGCAGTACTTC. The chain carries TRBV6-5 and TRBJ2-7, with D maybe TRBD1 (5 bases). V lost 4 bases and J 3 bases, leaving 16 bases between the germline ends. There are 15 residues in the CDR3. Germline V CDR1 and CDR2: MNHEY, SVGAGI.

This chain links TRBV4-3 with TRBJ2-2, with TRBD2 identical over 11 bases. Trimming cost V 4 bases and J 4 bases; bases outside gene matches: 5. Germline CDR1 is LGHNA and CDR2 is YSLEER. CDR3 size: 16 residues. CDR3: CASSPPSGGITGELFF. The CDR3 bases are TGCGCCAGCAGCCCTCCTAGCGGGGGGATCACCGGGGAGCTGTTTTTT.

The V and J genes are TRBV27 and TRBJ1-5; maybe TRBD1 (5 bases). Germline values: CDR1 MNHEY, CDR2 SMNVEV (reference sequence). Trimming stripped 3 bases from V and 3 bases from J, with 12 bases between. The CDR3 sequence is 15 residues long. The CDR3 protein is CASSFRRQINQPQHF. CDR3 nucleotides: TGTGCCAGCAGTTTTCGGAGACAGATCAATCAGCCCCAGCATTTT.

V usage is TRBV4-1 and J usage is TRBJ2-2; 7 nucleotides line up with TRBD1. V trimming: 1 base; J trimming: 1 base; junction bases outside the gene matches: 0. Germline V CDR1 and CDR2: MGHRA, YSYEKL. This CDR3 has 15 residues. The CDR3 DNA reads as TGCGCCAGCAGCCAAGGGACAGGGAACACCGGGGAGCTGTTTTTT. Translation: CASSQGTGNTGELFF.

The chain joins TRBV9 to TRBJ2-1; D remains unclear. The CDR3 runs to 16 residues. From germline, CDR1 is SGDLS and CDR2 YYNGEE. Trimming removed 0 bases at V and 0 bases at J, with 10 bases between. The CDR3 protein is CASSVGQASSYNEQFF. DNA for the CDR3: TGTGCCAGCAGCGTAGGTCAGGCCTCCTCCTACAATGAGCAGTTCTTC.

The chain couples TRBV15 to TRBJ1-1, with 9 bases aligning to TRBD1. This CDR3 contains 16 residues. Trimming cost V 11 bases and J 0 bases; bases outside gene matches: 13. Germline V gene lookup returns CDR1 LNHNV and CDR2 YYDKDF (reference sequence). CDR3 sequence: CAATRDRAHLNTEAFF. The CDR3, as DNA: TGTGCCGCGACCCGGGACAGGGCCCACTTGAACACTGAAGCTTTCTTT.

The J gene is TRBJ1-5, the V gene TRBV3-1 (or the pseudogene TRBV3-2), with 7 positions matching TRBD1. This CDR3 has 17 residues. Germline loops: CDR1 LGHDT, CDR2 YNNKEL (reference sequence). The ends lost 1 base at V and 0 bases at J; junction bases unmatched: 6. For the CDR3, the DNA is TGTGCCAGCAGCCAAGGGGGGACAGCCTATAGCAATCAGCCCCAGCATTTT. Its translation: CASSQGGTAYSNQPQHF.

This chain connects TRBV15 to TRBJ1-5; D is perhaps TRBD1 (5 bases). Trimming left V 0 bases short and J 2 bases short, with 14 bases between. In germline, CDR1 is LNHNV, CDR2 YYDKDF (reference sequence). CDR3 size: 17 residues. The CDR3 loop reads CATSREVGAWGNQPQHF. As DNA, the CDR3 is TGTGCCACCAGCAGAGAAGTAGGGGCGTGGGGCAATCAGCCCCAGCATTTT.

The DNA for the CDR3 is TGTGCCAGCAGTCGCCGACTGGAGGGCTACACCTTC. It specifies CASSRRLEGYTF. The chain uses TRBV12-3 or TRBV12-4 and TRBJ1-2, with D unclear. Trimming left V 5 bases short and J 8 bases short, with 12 bases between. The CDR3 spans 12 residues.

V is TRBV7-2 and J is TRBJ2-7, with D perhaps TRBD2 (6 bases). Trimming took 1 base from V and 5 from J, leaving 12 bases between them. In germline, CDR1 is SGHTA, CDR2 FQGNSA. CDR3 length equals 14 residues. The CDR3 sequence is CASSLGLALDEQYF. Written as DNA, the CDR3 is TGTGCCAGCAGCTTAGGTCTAGCGCTCGACGAGCAGTACTTC.

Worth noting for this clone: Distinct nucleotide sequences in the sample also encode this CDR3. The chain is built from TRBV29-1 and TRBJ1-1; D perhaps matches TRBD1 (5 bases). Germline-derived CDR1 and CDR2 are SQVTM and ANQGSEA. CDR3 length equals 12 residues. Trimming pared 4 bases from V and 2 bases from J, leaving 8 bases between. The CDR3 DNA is TGCAGCGTTGGGCAGGGCAACACTGAAGCTTTCTTT. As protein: CSVGQGNTEAFF.

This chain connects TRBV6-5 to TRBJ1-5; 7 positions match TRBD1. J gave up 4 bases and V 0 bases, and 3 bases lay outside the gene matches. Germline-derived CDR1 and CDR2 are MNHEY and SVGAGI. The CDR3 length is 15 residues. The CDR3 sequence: CASSYSRDSNQPQHF. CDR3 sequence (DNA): TGTGCCAGCAGTTACTCGAGGGACAGTAATCAGCCCCAGCATTTT.

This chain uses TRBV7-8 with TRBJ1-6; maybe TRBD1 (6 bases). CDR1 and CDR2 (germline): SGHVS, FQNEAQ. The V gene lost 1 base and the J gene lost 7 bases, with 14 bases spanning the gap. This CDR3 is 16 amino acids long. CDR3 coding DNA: TGTGCCAGCAGCTTAGACGGGACAAGAGCAAATTCACCCCTCCACTTT. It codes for CASSLDGTRANSPLHF.

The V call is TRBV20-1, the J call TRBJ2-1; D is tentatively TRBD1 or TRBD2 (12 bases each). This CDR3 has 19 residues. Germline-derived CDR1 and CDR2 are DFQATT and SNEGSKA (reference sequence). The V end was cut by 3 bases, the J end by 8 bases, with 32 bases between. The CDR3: CSASPGQGAASGRGDEQFF. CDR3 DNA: TGCAGTGCTAGTCCGGGACAGGGGGCGGCTAGCGGGAGGGGCGATGAGCAGTTCTTC.

The CDR3 spells CASSLIQLAGDLGANVLTF. CDR3 nucleotide sequence: TGTGCCAGCAGCTTGATCCAACTAGCGGGGGATCTGGGGGCCAACGTCCTGACTTTC. This chain connects TRBV7-6 to TRBJ2-6, with TRBD2 identical over 11 bases. The CDR3 extends over 19 amino acids. The V and J ends lost 3 bases and 4 bases, in that order; junction bases with no gene match: 11. Germline V gene lookup returns CDR1 SGHVS and CDR2 FNYEAQ. Filled out from reference TRBV7-6 and TRBJ2-6, the complete variable domain reads GAGVSQSPRYKVTKRGQDVALRCDPISGHVSLYWYRQALGQGPEFLTYFNYEAQQDKSGLPNDRFSAERPEGSISTLTIQRTEQRDSAMYRCASSLIQLAGDLGANVLTFGAGSRLTVL.

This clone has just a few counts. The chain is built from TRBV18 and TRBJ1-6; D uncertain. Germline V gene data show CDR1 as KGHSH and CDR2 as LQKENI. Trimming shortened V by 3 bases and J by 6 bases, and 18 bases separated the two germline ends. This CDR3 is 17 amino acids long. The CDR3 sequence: CASSPVGGTEINSPLHF. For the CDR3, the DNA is TGTGCCAGCTCACCGGTGGGAGGCACGGAAATTAATTCACCCCTCCACTTT.

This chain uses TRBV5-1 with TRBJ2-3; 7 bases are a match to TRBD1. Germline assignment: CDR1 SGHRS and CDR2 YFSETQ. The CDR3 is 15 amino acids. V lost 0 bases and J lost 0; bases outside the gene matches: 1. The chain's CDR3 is CASSLGGQSTDTQYF. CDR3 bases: TGCGCCAGCAGCTTGGGGGGACAGAGCACAGATACGCAGTATTTT.

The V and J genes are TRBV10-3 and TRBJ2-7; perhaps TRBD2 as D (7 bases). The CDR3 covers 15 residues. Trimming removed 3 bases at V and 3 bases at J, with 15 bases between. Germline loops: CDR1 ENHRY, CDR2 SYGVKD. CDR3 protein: CAISDWGGASYEQYF. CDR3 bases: TGTGCCATCAGTGACTGGGGGGGGGCTAGCTACGAGCAGTACTTC.

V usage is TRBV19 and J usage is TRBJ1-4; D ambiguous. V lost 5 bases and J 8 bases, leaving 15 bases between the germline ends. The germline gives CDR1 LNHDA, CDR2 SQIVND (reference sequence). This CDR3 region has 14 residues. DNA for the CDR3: TGTGCCAGTAGTCCAACCTCATCGGGAGAAAAACTGTTTTTT. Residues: CASSPTSSGEKLFF.

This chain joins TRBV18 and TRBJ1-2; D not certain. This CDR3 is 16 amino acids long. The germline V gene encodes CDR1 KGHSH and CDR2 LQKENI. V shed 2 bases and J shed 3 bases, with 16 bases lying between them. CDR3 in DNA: TGTGCCAGCTCACCAGTGGTAGGATATGAGGACTATGGCTACACCTTC. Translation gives CASSPVVGYEDYGYTF.

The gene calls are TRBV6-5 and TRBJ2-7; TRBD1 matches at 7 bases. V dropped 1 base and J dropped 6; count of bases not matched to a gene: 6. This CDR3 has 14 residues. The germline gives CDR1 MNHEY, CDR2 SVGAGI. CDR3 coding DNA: TGTGCCAGCAGTTACTTACCCCGACAGGGCGAGCAGTACTTC. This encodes CASSYLPRQGEQYF.

The CDR3 protein is CASSFIGGQYF. In nucleotides, the CDR3 is TGTGCCAGCAGTTTTATTGGAGGGCAGTACTTC. The chain carries TRBV28 and TRBJ2-7, with a tentative D call TRBD2 (5 bases). V lost 3 bases, J lost 9 bases, and 9 bases lay in between. In germline, CDR1 is MDHEN, CDR2 SYDVKM. CDR3 length equals 11 residues.

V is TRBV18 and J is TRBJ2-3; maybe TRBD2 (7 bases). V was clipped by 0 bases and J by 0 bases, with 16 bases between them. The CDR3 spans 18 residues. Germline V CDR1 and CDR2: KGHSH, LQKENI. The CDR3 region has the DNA TGTGCCAGCTCACCACCGGATCGGCGGGGGACAAGCACAGATACGCAGTATTTT. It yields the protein CASSPPDRRGTSTDTQYF.